Shown below are 15 T cell receptor beta chains from a single sample sequenced in a study of blood T cell repertoires in COVID-19. Clones were read by immunoSEQ multiplex PCR, and TCRdb kept only the in-frame ones, dropping some. This table has over 200,000 clones, around 85% appearing once. Material: peripheral blood. The receptors were sampled from a human donor in a cohort sampled during active COVID-19.

This clone was observed a single time. The chain recombines TRBV18 with TRBJ2-1; 8 bases match TRBD1. Trimming removed 5 bases from V and 6 bases from J; junction bases left unmatched: 6. This CDR3 has 14 amino acids. Looked up from germline, CDR1 is KGHSH and CDR2 is LQKENI. The CDR3 loop reads CASSVDRVRNEQFF. CDR3 nucleotide sequence: TGTGCCAGCTCAGTGGACAGGGTGCGCAATGAGCAGTTCTTC.

The chain couples TRBV28 to TRBJ1-2, with TRBD1 as a possible D gene (5 bases). The CDR3 consists of 16 residues. Germline V gene data show CDR1 as MDHEN and CDR2 as SYDVKM. Trimming took off 5 bases at V and 2 bases at J, with 18 bases between the two ends. CDR3 bases: TGTGCCAGCAGTAACGCAGGGAGGTCGGGGAACTATGGCTACACCTTC. Translation gives CASSNAGRSGNYGYTF.

The genes are TRBV19 and TRBJ2-2; 10 bases agree with TRBD2. Germline CDR1 and CDR2: LNHDA and SQIVND (reference sequence). V was clipped by 5 bases and J by 9 bases; unmatched bases: 3. The CDR3 covers 13 residues. In nucleotides, the CDR3 is TGTGCCAGTAGTTTGGGACTAGCGAGGGAGCTGTTTTTT. Translation gives CASSLGLARELFF.

This clone appeared a few times. V usage is TRBV28 and J usage is TRBJ2-7; D perhaps matches TRBD1 (6 bases). CDR1 MDHEN and CDR2 SYDVKM come from the germline V gene. The CDR3 consists of 14 residues. V was pared by 1 base and J by 2 bases, with 9 bases between. The CDR3 region has the DNA TGTGCCAGCAGTTTATTCCAGGGGACCTACGAGCAGTACTTC. Translation: CASSLFQGTYEQYF.

The CDR3 DNA sequence: TGCGCCAGCGCCCGTGGCGGGAGGGACCCTTACAATGAGCAGTTCTTC. It is translated as CASARGGRDPYNEQFF. J is TRBJ2-1 and V is TRBV5-1, with 9 positions matching TRBD2. The CDR3 runs to 16 residues. Unmatched junction bases numbered 12, after V lost 7 bases and J lost 4 bases. The V gene's germline CDR1 is SGHRS and CDR2 YFSETQ. The whole variable domain, filled in from reference TRBV5-1 and TRBJ2-1, reads KAGVTQTPRYLIKTRGQQVTLSCSPISGHRSVSWYQQTPGQGLQFLFEYFSETQRNKGNFPGRFSGRQFSNSRSEMNVSTLELGDSALYLCASARGGRDPYNEQFFGPGTRLTVL.

CDR3 in DNA: TGTGCCATCGGGGGGCTGTACAATGAGCAGTTCTTC. Amino acid sequence: CAIGGLYNEQFF. The chain combines TRBV15 with TRBJ2-1, with a tentative D call TRBD2 (7 bases). Per germline, CDR1 LNHNV and CDR2 YYDKDF (reference sequence). The CDR3 sequence is 12 residues long. V was trimmed by 10 bases and J by 4 bases, leaving 11 bases between them.

The chain is built from TRBV18 and TRBJ1-1; 9 positions match TRBD1. CDR3 size: 17 residues. Looked up from germline, CDR1 is KGHSH and CDR2 is LQKENI. V was clipped by 3 bases and J by 0 bases; unmatched bases: 8. CDR3 nucleotide sequence: TGTGCCAGCTCACCGGACAGGGGCGTGATTATGAACACTGAAGCTTTCTTT. Translating gives CASSPDRGVIMNTEAFF.

The chain uses TRBV7-9 and TRBJ2-7; D is ambiguous. There are 12 residues in the CDR3. Trimming removed 4 bases at V and 6 bases at J, with 10 bases between. Germline V gene lookup returns CDR1 SEHNR and CDR2 FQNEAQ (reference sequence). Written as DNA, the CDR3 is TGTGCCAGCAGCTCCGGGTTGAGCGAGCAGTACTTC. This gives the protein CASSSGLSEQYF.

V usage is TRBV11-3 and J usage is TRBJ2-7, with 9 nucleotides matching TRBD1. The J segment lost 2 bases and the V segment lost 4 bases, leaving 6 bases of the junction unmatched. Germline-derived CDR1 and CDR2 are SGHNT and YENEEA. The CDR3 sequence is 15 residues long. The CDR3 region has the DNA TGTGCCAGCAGCTCCTCCGGGACAGGGCCCTACGAGCAGTACTTC. Translating gives CASSSSGTGPYEQYF.

The V and J genes are TRBV4-1 and TRBJ2-7; 8 bases are shared with TRBD2. The CDR3 covers 16 residues. Trimming at V came to 4 bases and at J to 0 bases, leaving 8 bases not matched to a gene. The germline V gene has CDR1 MGHRA and CDR2 YSYEKL. CDR3 nucleotides: TGCGCCAGCAGCCGAGGATCTAGCGGGCCCTCCTACGAGCAGTACTTC. Its translation: CASSRGSSGPSYEQYF.

The genes are TRBV7-9 and TRBJ2-7; 14 nucleotides line up with TRBD2. Germline V gene data show CDR1 as SEHNR and CDR2 as FQNEAQ (reference sequence). V dropped 8 bases and J dropped 3; count of bases not matched to a gene: 18. The CDR3 sequence is 19 residues long. CDR3 bases: TGTGCCAGCCGCGGGGGGGGGACTAGCGGGAGCTGGGGACTCTACGAGCAGTACTTC. It encodes CASRGGGTSGSWGLYEQYF. The complete variable domain, with remaining parts taken from reference TRBV7-9 and TRBJ2-7, reads DTGVSQNPRHKITKRGQNVTFRCDPISEHNRLYWYRQTLGQGPEFLTYFQNEAQLEKSRLLSDRFSAERPKGSFSTLEIQRTEQGDSAMYLCASRGGGTSGSWGLYEQYFGPGTRLTVT.

This chain connects TRBV7-2 to TRBJ2-5; no clear D gene. The CDR3 consists of 12 residues. V was trimmed by 5 bases and J by 5 bases, leaving 9 bases between them. CDR1 is SGHTA and CDR2 is FQGNSA in the germline V gene. CDR3 nucleotide sequence: TGTGCCAGCAGCGTTAGCCGGGAGACCCAGTACTTC. It specifies CASSVSRETQYF.

This chain joins TRBV18 and TRBJ1-1; D might be TRBD1 (5 bases). CDR1 is KGHSH and CDR2 is LQKENI in the germline V gene. The ends were cut back, 6 bases at V and 5 bases at J, with 16 bases in the middle. The CDR3 has 14 residues. In nucleotides, the CDR3 is TGTGCCAGCTCCCCAAAGCAGGGTGGGACTGAAGCTTTCTTT. It specifies CASSPKQGGTEAFF. The full variable domain, its missing parts supplied by reference TRBV18 and TRBJ1-1, is NAGVMQNPRHLVRRRGQEARLRCSPMKGHSHVYWYRQLPEEGLKFMVYLQKENIIDESGMPKERFSAEFPKEGPSILRIQQVVRGDSAAYFCASSPKQGGTEAFFGQGTRLTVV.

The chain is built from TRBV5-3 and TRBJ2-5, with D unresolved. TRBV5-3 is sorted into the ORF group, with uncertain function. This CDR3 is built from 12 residues. Trimming removed 1 base from V and 7 bases from J, with 8 bases in between. The CDR3 DNA is TGTGCCAGAAGCTTGCGATACTCGACCCAGTACTTC. Translated: CARSLRYSTQYF.

V usage is TRBV30 and J usage is TRBJ1-4, with TRBD1 identical over 7 bases. Germline V gene sequence: CDR1 GTSNPN, CDR2 SVGIG (reference sequence). The CDR3 extends over 14 amino acids. J lost 3 bases, V lost 8 bases, and 9 bases had no gene match. The CDR3 spells CASRGRGANEKLFF. The CDR3 DNA sequence: TGTGCCAGCCGGGGCAGGGGGGCTAATGAAAAACTGTTTTTT.